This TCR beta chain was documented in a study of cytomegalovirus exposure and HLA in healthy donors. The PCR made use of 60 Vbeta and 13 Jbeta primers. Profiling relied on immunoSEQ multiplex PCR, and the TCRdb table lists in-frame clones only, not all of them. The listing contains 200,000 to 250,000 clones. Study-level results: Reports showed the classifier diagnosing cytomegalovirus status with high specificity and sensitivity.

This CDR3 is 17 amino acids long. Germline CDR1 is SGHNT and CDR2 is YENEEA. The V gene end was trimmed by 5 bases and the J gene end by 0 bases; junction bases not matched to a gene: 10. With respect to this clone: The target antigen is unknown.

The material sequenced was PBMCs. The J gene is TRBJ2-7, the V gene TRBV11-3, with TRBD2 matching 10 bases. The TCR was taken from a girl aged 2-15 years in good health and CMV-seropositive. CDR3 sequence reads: CASSRGAGGPASYEQYF. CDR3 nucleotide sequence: TGTGCCAGCAGCCGGGGAGCGGGAGGGCCTGCCTCCTACGAGCAGTACTTC.